This T cell receptor beta chain was observed in a study of T cell responses to AZD1222 COVID-19 vaccine. The assay was immunoSEQ multiplex PCR, and TCRdb's table has in-frame clones only and misses some. The profile shows roughly 100,000 clones, nearly 90% of them singletons. Trimming took 4 bases from V and 8 from J; bases not matched to a gene: 13. Per the germline V gene, CDR1 is LGHDT and CDR2 is YNNKEL (reference sequence). This CDR3 spans 17 amino acids. The receptor was derived from an adult in good health. The material was peripheral blood, obtained on day 0 of AZD1222 vaccination. V is TRBV3-1 (or the pseudogene TRBV3-2) and J is TRBJ1-4; 10 positions match TRBD1. CDR3 nucleotides: TGTGCCAGCAGCCCCCCGGACAGGGGGTCGCGGCCCGAAAAACTGTTTTTT. This encodes CASSPPDRGSRPEKLFF.